This entry lists 5 T cell receptor beta chains sequenced from one sample in a study of T cells after yellow fever vaccination. TCRdb re-called the 5' RACE reads through MiXCR, storing one row per CDR3 protein. The profile covers around 160,000 distinct CDR3 sequences, with around 7.2% appearing a single time and 2.5% taken by the ten largest. The sample consisted of CD4+ T cells sorted from PBMCs, taken 5 days after the first yellow fever vaccination. The source is a man between 18 and 29 years old who received the YFV17D yellow fever vaccine.

The chain couples TRBV5-4 to TRBJ2-2; 7 nucleotides align to TRBD2. This CDR3 is 16 amino acids long. Germline V gene data show CDR1 as SGHNT and CDR2 as YYREEE (reference sequence). Unmatched junction bases numbered 5, after V lost 0 bases and J lost 3 bases. The CDR3 DNA sequence: TGTGCCAGCAGCTTGGTGTCTAGCGGAGACACCGGGGAGCTGTTTTTT. This sequence encodes CASSLVSSGDTGELFF.

This CDR3 is CASTSQGCGNQPQHF. The CDR3 DNA follows: TGTGCCAGCACCTCACAGGGGTGTGGGAATCAGCCCCAGCATTTT. V is TRBV11-3 and J is TRBJ1-5; 7 bases match TRBD1. With V trimmed by 7 bases and J by 4 bases, 10 bases remained unmatched. The length of the CDR3 is 15 residues. In germline, CDR1 is SGHNT, CDR2 YENEEA.

This clonotype was seen at least ten times. V gene TRBV5-1 combines with J gene TRBJ1-4, with no clear D. CDR3 size: 15 residues. Germline values: CDR1 SGHRS, CDR2 YFSETQ. V gave up 4 bases and J gave up 8 bases, with 18 bases separating them. The CDR3 reads CASSLSASHREKLFF. The CDR3 coding sequence is TGCGCCAGCAGCCTCTCTGCCTCACACCGGGAAAAACTGTTTTTT. The entire variable domain, with the rest obtained from reference TRBV5-1 and TRBJ1-4, is as follows: KAGVTQTPRYLIKTRGQQVTLSCSPISGHRSVSWYQQTPGQGLQFLFEYFSETQRNKGNFPGRFSGRQFSNSRSEMNVSTLELGDSALYLCASSLSASHREKLFFGSGTQLSVL.

This clonotype was seen repeatedly, ten times or more. For the CDR3, the DNA is TGCGCCAGCAGCCAAGCCACCTTTTCCGATGAGCAGTTCTTC. Its protein product is CASSQATFSDEQFF. The V and J genes are TRBV4-1 and TRBJ2-1; D call uncertain. In germline, CDR1 is MGHRA, CDR2 YSYEKL. V was pared by 1 base and J by 8 bases, with 12 bases between. CDR3 size: 14 residues.

This clonotype was seen at least ten times. The chain combines TRBV6-2 or TRBV6-3 with TRBJ2-2, with 8 positions matching TRBD1. CDR3 length equals 14 residues. Looked up from germline, CDR1 is MNHEY and CDR2 is SVGEGT. The V gene end was trimmed by 6 bases and the J gene end by 4 bases; junction bases not matched to a gene: 4. The CDR3 reads CASRRTGSTGELFF. The CDR3 nucleotides read TGTGCCAGCAGACGGACAGGGAGCACCGGGGAGCTGTTTTTT.